The 15 T cell receptor beta chains presented below share a single source sample, sequenced in a study of T cells in Graves' hyperthyroidism and ophthalmopathy. From RNA transcripts, TCR beta CDR3 regions were amplified. The HTBI set primed first-round TCR CDR3 RT-PCR. A single record per CDR3 protein comes from TCRdb applying MiXCR to the multiplex PCR reads. The sample gives 530,000 or so distinct CDR3 sequences, roughly 25% of which show up once; 11% is in the top ten. Sequencing input: blood. These receptors were obtained from a woman between 25 and 40 years old with Graves' ophthalmopathy.

This clonotype came up many times. The chain uses TRBV20-1 and TRBJ2-7, with unresolved D. Germline V gene data show CDR1 as DFQATT and CDR2 as SNEGSKA (reference sequence). V lost 3 bases and J 2 bases, leaving 14 bases between the germline ends. The CDR3 spans 14 residues. Here the CDR3 reads CSASNSLIPYEQYF. DNA of the CDR3: TGCAGTGCTAGTAACAGCCTTATCCCCTACGAGCAGTACTTC.

V gene TRBV7-6 combines with J gene TRBJ2-5; the match to TRBD2 covers 10 bases. V lost 5 bases and J lost 3; bases outside the gene matches: 3. CDR1 and CDR2 (germline): SGHVS, FNYEAQ. CDR3 length: 14 amino acids. In DNA form, the CDR3 reads TGTGCCAGCAGCGCGGGACTAGCGAAAGAGACCCAGTACTTC. Translating gives CASSAGLAKETQYF.

This clonotype was detected a few times. The chain's CDR3 is CASSSPGHYTGELFF. As DNA, the CDR3 is TGTGCCAGCAGCTCCCCAGGACATTACACCGGGGAGCTGTTTTTT. The chain uses TRBV11-3 and TRBJ2-2; maybe TRBD1 (5 bases). This CDR3 contains 15 residues. Between the trimmed V and J ends, which lost 4 bases and 3 bases, there was a span of 12 bases. Germline CDR1 reads SGHNT; CDR2 reads YENEEA.

The genes are TRBV13 and TRBJ2-4, with D possibly TRBD2 on 6 matching bases. In germline, CDR1 is PRHDT, CDR2 FYEKMQ (reference sequence). V dropped 4 bases and J dropped 8 bases, with 15 bases sitting between them. This CDR3 is 14 amino acids long. The CDR3 here is CASSYPEGRHIQYF. In DNA form, the CDR3 reads TGTGCCAGCAGCTACCCGGAGGGTAGGCACATTCAGTACTTC. The whole variable domain, filled in from reference TRBV13 and TRBJ2-4, reads AAGVIQSPRHLIKEKRETATLKCYPIPRHDTVYWYQQGPGQDPQFLISFYEKMQSDKGSIPDRFSAQQFSDYHSELNMSSLELGDSALYFCASSYPEGRHIQYFGAGTRLSVL.

The J gene is TRBJ2-7, the V gene TRBV30; no definite D call. The CDR3 is 12 residues long. V gave up 2 bases and J gave up 6 bases, with 11 bases separating them. The germline V gene encodes CDR1 GTSNPN and CDR2 SVGIG (reference sequence). In nucleotides, the CDR3 is TGTGCCTGGAGTTCCCTTGGTGGCGAGCAGTACTTC. This gives the protein CAWSSLGGEQYF.

This clonotype was found many times. V gene TRBV5-1 combines with J gene TRBJ1-6, with D unresolved. V was trimmed by 4 bases and J by 3 bases, leaving 5 bases between them. Germline CDR1 is SGHRS and CDR2 is YFSETQ. The length of the CDR3 is 13 residues. CDR3 coding DNA: TGCGCCAGCAGCAGGGACTATAATTCACCCCTCCACTTT. It codes for CASSRDYNSPLHF.

This clonotype was counted between two and nine times. Lacking the conserved final phenylalanine or tryptophan, this CDR3 likely reflects a read error. The V and J genes are TRBV20-1 and TRBJ1-1; D is unclear. Deletions cut 2 bases from V and 5 bases from J, with 9 bases between. This CDR3 is 12 amino acids long. Germline CDR1 is DFQATT and CDR2 is SNEGSKA (reference sequence). The CDR3 reads CSARQGGTEAFV. CDR3 DNA sequence: TGCAGTGCTAGACAAGGTGGGACTGAAGCTTTCGTT.

The table lists this clonotype with many counts. The chain combines TRBV7-2 with TRBJ1-2; D is perhaps TRBD1 (5 bases). The CDR3 length is 16 residues. V lost 5 bases and J lost 2, with 18 bases in between. Germline V gives CDR1 SGHTA, CDR2 FQGNSA. In nucleotides, the CDR3 is TGTGCCAGCAGCCGTACCAAAGGACACTTAAACTATGGCTACACCTTC. Its translation: CASSRTKGHLNYGYTF.

This clonotype was seen ten or more times. The genes are TRBV5-1 and TRBJ2-2; TRBD1 is a possible D gene (5 bases). Germline CDR1 is SGHRS and CDR2 is YFSETQ. Trimming stripped 0 bases from V and 3 bases from J, with 12 bases between. The CDR3 is made up of 16 amino acids. CDR3 bases: TGCGCCAGCAGCTTGGGCTGGGGCGTGGACACCGGGGAGCTGTTTTTT. Translated: CASSLGWGVDTGELFF.

Ten or more counts support this clonotype. The chain couples TRBV6-1 to TRBJ1-1, with 9 bases lining up with TRBD1. CDR1 MNHNS and CDR2 SASEGT come from the germline V gene. The length of the CDR3 is 16 residues. J lost 5 bases, V lost 0 bases, and 7 bases had no gene match. The CDR3: CASSEAPGQGLTEAFF. In nucleotides, the CDR3 is TGTGCCAGCAGTGAAGCTCCGGGACAGGGTCTTACTGAAGCTTTCTTT.

This clonotype occurred many times. The chain couples TRBV10-2 to TRBJ2-2; possibly TRBD2 for D (6 bases). Between the trimmed V and J ends, which lost 3 bases and 1 base, there was a span of 12 bases. From germline, CDR1 is WSHSY and CDR2 SAAADI. This CDR3 region has 16 residues. CDR3 sequence (DNA): TGCGCCAGCAGTGACCGGGAGAGCGGGAACACCGGGGAGCTGTTTTTT. This translates into CASSDRESGNTGELFF.

This clonotype has a count of ten or more. In DNA form, the CDR3 reads TGTGCCAGCAGTTCGAAGGGGGCCCGGGCCAAAAACATTCAGTACTTC. Translation gives CASSSKGARAKNIQYF. This chain joins TRBV28 and TRBJ2-4; 7 bases are shared with TRBD1. This CDR3 region has 16 residues. Germline V gives CDR1 MDHEN, CDR2 SYDVKM. The V and J ends lost 4 bases and 1 base, in that order; junction bases with no gene match: 7.

This clonotype showed up just a few times. The chain carries TRBV3-1 and TRBJ1-1, with D possibly matching TRBD1 (5 bases). Trimming left V 0 bases short and J 2 bases short, with 19 bases between. Germline assignment: CDR1 LGHDT and CDR2 YNNKEL (reference sequence). CDR3 length: 18 amino acids. The CDR3 region is CASSQEKGVWGDNTEAFF. DNA for the CDR3: TGTGCCAGCAGCCAAGAAAAGGGCGTCTGGGGGGATAACACTGAAGCTTTCTTT.

The sample holds a few counts of this clonotype. V and J are TRBV12-3 or TRBV12-4 and TRBJ2-7; D may be TRBD2 (6 bases). The CDR3 has 13 amino acids. V dropped 5 bases and J dropped 9 bases, with 17 bases sitting between them. The CDR3 sequence: CASSPLSGLGQYF. CDR3 DNA sequence: TGTGCCAGCAGTCCCCTTAGCGGTTTAGGGCAGTACTTC.

There are many counts of this clonotype. V gene TRBV20-1 combines with J gene TRBJ2-5; TRBD2 might be the D (7 bases). The germline gives CDR1 DFQATT, CDR2 SNEGSKA (reference sequence). The CDR3 runs 13 residues. With 3 bases removed from V and 1 base from J, the gap between germline ends came to 9 bases. CDR3 DNA: TGCAGTGCTAGCGGGGGGCCCCAAGAGACCCAGTACTTC. Amino acids: CSASGGPQETQYF.